This T cell receptor beta chain was recovered during a study of T cell changes during pregnancy in multiple sclerosis. Libraries were prepared by immunoSEQ multiplex PCR; TCRdb keeps only in-frame clonotypes and omits some of them. In the table there are around 36,000 clones, roughly 92% of which are singletons. The V gene lost 1 base and the J gene lost 1 base, with 16 bases spanning the gap. This CDR3 is 17 amino acids long. The germline V gene encodes CDR1 SEHNR and CDR2 FQNEAQ (reference sequence). Sequencing used peripheral blood, obtained before pregnancy. The chain joins TRBV7-9 to TRBJ1-1, with D possibly being TRBD1 (6 bases). The sequence derives from a female donor with multiple sclerosis, enrolled in a pregnancy study. The CDR3 DNA follows: TGTGCCAGCAGCTTAGACAGGGTTGTATTGCGGAACACTGAAGCTTTCTTT. Translated: CASSLDRVVLRNTEAFF.